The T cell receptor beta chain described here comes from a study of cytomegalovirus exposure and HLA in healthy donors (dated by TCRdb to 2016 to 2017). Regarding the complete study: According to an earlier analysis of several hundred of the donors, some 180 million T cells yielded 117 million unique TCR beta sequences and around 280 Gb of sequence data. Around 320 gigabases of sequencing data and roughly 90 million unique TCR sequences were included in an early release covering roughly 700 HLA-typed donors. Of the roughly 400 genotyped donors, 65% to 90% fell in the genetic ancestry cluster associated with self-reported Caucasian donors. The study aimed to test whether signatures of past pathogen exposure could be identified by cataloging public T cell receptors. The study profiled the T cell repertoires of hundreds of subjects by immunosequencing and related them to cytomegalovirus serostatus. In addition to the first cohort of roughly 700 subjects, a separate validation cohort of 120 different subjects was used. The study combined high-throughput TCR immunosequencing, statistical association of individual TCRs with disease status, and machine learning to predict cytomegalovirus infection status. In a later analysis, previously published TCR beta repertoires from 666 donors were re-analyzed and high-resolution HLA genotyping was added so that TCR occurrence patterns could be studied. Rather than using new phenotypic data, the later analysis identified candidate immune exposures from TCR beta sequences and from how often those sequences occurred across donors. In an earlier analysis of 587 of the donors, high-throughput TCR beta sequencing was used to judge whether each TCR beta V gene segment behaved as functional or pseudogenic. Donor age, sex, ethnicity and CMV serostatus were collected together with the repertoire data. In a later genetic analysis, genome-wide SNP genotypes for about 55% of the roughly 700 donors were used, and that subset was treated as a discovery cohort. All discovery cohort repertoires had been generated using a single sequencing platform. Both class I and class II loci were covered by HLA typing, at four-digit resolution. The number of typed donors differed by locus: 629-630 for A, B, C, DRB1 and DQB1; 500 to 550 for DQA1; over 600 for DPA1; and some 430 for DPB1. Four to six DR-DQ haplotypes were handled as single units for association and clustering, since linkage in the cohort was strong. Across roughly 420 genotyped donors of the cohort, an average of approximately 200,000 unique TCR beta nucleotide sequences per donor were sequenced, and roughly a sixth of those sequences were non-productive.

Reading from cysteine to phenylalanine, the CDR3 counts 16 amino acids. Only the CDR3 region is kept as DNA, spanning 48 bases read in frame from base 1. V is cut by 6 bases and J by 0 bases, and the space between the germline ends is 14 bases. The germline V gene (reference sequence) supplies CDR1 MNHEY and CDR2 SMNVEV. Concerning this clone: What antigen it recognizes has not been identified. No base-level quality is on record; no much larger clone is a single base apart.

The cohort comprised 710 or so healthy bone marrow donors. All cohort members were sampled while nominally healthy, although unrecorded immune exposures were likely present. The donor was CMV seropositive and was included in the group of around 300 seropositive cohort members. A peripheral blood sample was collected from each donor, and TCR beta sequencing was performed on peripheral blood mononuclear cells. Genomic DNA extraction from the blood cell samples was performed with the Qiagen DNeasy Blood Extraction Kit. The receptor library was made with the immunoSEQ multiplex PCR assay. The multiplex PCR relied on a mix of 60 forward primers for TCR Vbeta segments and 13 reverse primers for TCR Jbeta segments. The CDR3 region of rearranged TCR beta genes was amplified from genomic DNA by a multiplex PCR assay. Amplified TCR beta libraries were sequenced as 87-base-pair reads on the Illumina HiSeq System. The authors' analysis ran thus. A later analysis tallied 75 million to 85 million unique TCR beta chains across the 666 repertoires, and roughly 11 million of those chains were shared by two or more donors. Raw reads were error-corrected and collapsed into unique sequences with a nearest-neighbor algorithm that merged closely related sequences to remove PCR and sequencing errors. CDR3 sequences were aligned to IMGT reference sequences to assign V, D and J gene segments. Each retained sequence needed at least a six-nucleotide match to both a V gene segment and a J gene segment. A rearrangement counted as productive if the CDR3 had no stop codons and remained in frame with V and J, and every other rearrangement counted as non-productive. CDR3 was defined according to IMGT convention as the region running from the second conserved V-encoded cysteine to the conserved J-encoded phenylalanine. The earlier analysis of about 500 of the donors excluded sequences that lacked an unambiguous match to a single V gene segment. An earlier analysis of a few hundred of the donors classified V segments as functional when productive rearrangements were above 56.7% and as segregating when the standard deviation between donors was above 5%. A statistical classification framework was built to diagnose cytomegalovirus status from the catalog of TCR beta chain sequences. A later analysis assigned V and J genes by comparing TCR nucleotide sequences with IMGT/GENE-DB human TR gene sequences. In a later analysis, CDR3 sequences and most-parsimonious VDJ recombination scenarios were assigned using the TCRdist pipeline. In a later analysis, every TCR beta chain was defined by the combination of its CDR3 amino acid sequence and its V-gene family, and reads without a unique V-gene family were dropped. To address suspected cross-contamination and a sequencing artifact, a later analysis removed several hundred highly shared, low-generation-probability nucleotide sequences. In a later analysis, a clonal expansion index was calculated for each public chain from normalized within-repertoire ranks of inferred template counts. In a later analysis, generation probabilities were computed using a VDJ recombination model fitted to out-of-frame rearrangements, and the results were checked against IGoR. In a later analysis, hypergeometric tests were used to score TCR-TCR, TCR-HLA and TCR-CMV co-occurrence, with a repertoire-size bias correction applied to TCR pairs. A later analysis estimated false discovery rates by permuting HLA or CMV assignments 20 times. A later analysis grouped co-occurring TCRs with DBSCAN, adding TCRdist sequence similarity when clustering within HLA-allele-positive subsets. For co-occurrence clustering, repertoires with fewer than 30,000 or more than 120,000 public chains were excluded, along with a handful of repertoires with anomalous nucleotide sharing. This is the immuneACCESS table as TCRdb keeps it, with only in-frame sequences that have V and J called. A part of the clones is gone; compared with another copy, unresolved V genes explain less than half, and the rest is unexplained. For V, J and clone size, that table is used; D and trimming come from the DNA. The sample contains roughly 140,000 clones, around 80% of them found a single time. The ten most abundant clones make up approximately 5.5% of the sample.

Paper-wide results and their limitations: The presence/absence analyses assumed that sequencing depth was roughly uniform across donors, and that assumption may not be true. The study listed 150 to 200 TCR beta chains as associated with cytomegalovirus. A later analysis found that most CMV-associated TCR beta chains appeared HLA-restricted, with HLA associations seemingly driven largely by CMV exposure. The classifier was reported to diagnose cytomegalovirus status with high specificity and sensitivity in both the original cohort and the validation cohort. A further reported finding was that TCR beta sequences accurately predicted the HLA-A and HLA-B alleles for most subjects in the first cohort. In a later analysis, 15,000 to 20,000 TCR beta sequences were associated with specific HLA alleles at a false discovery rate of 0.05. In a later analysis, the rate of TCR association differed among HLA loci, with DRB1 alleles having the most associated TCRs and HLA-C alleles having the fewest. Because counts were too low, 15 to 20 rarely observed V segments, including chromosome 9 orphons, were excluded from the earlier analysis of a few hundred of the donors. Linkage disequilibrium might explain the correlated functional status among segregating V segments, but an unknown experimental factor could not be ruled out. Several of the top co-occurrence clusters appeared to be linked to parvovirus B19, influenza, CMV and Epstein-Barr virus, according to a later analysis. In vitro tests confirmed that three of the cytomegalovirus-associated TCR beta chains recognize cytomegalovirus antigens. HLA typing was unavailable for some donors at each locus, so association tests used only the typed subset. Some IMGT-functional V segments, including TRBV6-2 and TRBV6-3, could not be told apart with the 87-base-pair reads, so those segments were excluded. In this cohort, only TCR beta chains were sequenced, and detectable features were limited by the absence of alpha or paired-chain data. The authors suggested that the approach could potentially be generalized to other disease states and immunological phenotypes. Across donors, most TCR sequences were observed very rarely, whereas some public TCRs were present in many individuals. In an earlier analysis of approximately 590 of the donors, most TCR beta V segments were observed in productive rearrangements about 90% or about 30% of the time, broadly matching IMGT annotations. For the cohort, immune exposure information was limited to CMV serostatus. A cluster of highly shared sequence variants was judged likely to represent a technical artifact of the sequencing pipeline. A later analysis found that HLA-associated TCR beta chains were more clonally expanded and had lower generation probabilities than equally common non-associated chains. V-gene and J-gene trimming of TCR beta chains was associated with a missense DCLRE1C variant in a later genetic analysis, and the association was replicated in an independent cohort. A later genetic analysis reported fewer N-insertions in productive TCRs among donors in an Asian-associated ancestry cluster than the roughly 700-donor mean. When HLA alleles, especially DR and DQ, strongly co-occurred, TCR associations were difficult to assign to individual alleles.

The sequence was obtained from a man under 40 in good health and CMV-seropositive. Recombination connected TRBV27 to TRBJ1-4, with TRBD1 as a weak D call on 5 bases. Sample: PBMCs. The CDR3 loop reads CASRPRQSPTNEKLFF. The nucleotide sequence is TGTGCCAGCAGGCCGAGACAGAGTCCAACTAATGAAAAACTGTTTTTT.